This TCR beta chain was profiled in a study of cytomegalovirus exposure and HLA in healthy donors. Study-wide context: A data release that came early held 75 million to 85 million unique TCRs from HLA-typed donors.

The PCR used 60 Vbeta and 13 Jbeta primers. Libraries were prepared by immunoSEQ multiplex PCR; TCRdb keeps only in-frame clonotypes and omits some of them. Of 70,000 to 100,000 clones listed, 69% are singletons. V shed 3 bases and J shed 10 bases, with 15 bases lying between them. This CDR3 has 13 amino acids. From germline, CDR1 is LNHDA and CDR2 SQIVND (reference sequence). Points from the study as a whole: Cytomegalovirus association was listed for approximately 150 TCR beta chains. Using a false discovery rate of 0.05, a later analysis showed that around 16,000 TCR beta sequences were associated with HLA alleles.

With regard to this clone: Its antigen is not identified.

This receptor was taken from a man aged 45 to 65 in good health and CMV-seronegative. The material sequenced was PBMCs. This rearrangement joins TRBV19 to TRBJ1-1, with unresolved D. The DNA for the CDR3 is TGTGCCAGTAGTATTCGCGGATCCCCCCTAGCTTTCTTT. It yields the protein CASSIRGSPLAFF.